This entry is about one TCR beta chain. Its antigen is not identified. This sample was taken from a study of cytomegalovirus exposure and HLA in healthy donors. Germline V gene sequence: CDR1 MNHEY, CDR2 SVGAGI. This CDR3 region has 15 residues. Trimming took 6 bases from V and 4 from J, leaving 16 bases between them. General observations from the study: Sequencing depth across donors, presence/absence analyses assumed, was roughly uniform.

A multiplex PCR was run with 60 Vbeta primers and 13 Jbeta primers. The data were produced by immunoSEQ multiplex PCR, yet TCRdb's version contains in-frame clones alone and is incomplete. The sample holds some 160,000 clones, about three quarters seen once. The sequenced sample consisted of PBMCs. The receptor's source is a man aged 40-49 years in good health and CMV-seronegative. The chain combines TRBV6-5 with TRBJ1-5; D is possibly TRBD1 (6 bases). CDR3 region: CASSQRQGLNQPQHF. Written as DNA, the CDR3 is TGTGCCAGCAGCCAGCGTCAGGGGTTAAATCAGCCCCAGCATTTT.